This TCR beta chain was found in a study of blood T cell repertoires in COVID-19. As for the study in general: COVID-19 samples collected from the United States, Italy and Spain covered acute and convalescent phases.

Patients at the Seattle site were enrolled during active infection and followed longitudinally. Some clones are missing from TCRdb's copy, which holds only in-frame ones; the method was immunoSEQ multiplex PCR. This sample has about 420,000 clones; about 90% occur once, and the top ten carry 0.75% to 0.85%. The CDR3 contains 14 residues. The V segment lost 5 bases and the J segment 0 bases; nucleotides outside the gene matches: 4. Germline CDR1 reads SGHTA; CDR2 reads FQGNSA. Source material: peripheral blood. The V call is TRBV7-2, the J call TRBJ2-7; 7 bases fit TRBD1. The origin of this receptor is a man aged 18-30 years with COVID-19, enrolled during active disease. CDR3 residues: CASSLGQNSYEQYF. The DNA for the CDR3 is TGTGCCAGCAGCCTGGGACAGAACTCCTACGAGCAGTACTTC.